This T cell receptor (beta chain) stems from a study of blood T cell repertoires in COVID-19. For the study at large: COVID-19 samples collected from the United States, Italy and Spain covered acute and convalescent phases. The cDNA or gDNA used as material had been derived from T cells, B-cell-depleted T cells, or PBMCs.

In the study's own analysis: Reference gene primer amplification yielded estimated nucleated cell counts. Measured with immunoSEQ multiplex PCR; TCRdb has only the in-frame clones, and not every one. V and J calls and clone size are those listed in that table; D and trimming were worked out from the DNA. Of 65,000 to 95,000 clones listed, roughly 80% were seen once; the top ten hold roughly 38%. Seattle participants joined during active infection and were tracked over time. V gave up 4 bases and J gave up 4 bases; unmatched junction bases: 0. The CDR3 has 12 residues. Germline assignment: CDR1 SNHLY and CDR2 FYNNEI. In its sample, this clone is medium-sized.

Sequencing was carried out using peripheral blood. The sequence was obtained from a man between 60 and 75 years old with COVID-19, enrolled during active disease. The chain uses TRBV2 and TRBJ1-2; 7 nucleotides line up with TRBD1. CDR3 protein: CASSGDSYGYTF. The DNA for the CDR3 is TGTGCCAGCAGTGGGGACAGCTATGGCTACACCTTC.